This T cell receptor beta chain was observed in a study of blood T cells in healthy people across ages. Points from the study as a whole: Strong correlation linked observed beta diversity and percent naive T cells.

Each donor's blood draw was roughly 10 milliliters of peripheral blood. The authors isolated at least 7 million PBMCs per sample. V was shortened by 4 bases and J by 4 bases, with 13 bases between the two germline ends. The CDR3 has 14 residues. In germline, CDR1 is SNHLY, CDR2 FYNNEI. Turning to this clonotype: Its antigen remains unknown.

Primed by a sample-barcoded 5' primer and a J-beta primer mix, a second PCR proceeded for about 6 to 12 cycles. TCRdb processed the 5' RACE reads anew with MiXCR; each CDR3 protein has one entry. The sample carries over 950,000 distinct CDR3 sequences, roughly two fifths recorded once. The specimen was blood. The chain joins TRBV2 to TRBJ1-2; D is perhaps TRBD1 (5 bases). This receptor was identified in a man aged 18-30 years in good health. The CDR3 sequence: CASSGGDISYGYTF. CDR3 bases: TGTGCCAGCAGTGGGGGGGATATTAGCTATGGCTACACCTTC. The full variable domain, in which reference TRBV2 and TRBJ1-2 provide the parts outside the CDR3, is EPEVTQTPSHQVTQMGQEVILRCVPISNHLYFYWYRQILGQKVEFLVSFYNNEISEKSEIFDDQFSVERPDGSNFTLKIRSTKLEDSAMYFCASSGGDISYGYTFGSGTRLTVV.